This T cell receptor (beta chain) came from a study of blood T cell repertoires in COVID-19 (dated by TCRdb to the early 2020s). Notes on the research overall: The collaborator samples originated in the United States, Italy and Spain and spanned the acute and convalescent phases of COVID-19. The material from the prospective study consisted of cDNA or gDNA derived from T cells, B-cell-depleted T cells, or PBMCs. Deeply sampled blood TCRbeta repertoires from subjects exposed to, actively infected with, or recovered from COVID-19 were included in the dataset. The repertoires were released in a freely available public database intended as a resource for research on the immune response to SARS-CoV-2. The samples were drawn from the first 160 participants of the ongoing ImmuneRACE study and from over a thousand subjects provided by 6 global collaborators. A de-identified subject ID, COVID-19 status, age in years and sex were almost always included in the sample metadata. Where HLA class I and class II types were available, the types were taken from metadata supplied by the sample provider, not from assay-based typing.

Study-wide conclusions, independent of this receptor: The quantity of clinical and demographic metadata differed by source and by participant and was supplied without curation.

One collaborating source in Seattle enrolled patients during active infection and followed them longitudinally through the course of disease. Collaborating institutions collected whole blood in K2EDTA tubes following their own protocols. For TCRbeta analysis, collaborators shipped samples in one of three forms: frozen whole blood, isolated PBMCs, or DNA extracted from either of those sample types. TCRbeta CDR3 regions were amplified from genomic DNA by means of the immunoSEQ Assay, a bias-controlled multiplex PCR. In the authors' own workflow: Within the assay, amplification of reference gene primers was used to estimate how many nucleated cells each sample contained. To quantify the absolute abundance of each unique TCRbeta CDR3 rearrangement, sequence reads were collapsed and filtered. For each sample, productive Simpson clonality was calculated as the square root of Simpson's diversity index over productive rearrangements. TCRdb took over this immuneACCESS table, retaining in-frame rearrangements with V and J assigned. Such tables are incomplete; in checked studies, under half of the missing clones stem from an unresolved V gene, and the remainder is unexplained. Clone size and the V and J calls come from that table; the DNA yielded D and trimming. Present in this sample are 70,000 to 95,000 clones, about 89% of which were seen just once. 2.5% to 3.5% of the sample is in the top ten clones.

Concerning this clone itself: Its antigen target is currently unknown. Base qualities are not recorded, but no much larger clone differs from it by a single base.

The germline V gene encodes CDR1 MNHEY and CDR2 SVGAGI. V drops 7 bases and J drops 7 bases, leaving 16 bases in between. Counted from cysteine to phenylalanine, this CDR3 has 13 amino acids. Only CDR3 DNA remains: 39 bases, in frame from the first base. Sequenced sample: peripheral blood. The chain is encoded by TRBV6-5 joined to TRBJ1-2, with TRBD1 tentatively as D gene (5 bases match). This TCR came from a man aged 50 to 59 with COVID-19, enrolled during active disease. At the DNA level, the sequence is TGTGCCAGCACCTCCCCAGGGACTGTTGGCTACACCTTC. Translated, it reads CASTSPGTVGYTF.